This T cell receptor beta chain originates from a study of neurological immune-mediated disorders. The sample holds many counts of this clonotype. The cDNA was synthesized by means of template-switch 5'RACE, which was carried out with 10-nucleotide random UMIs. Each CDR3 protein gets one entry after TCRdb re-called the 5' RACE reads with MiXCR. The sample contains 75,000 to 80,000 distinct CDR3 sequences, 4.5% to 6.5% of which appear only once. CDR3 length: 15 residues. Germline CDR1 SGHDN, CDR2 FVKESK. The junction had 4 bases not matched to a gene; V was cut back by 3 bases and J by 6 bases. Sequenced sample: PBMCs. This sequence was found in a woman in her thirties with multiple sclerosis. V gene TRBV14 combines with J gene TRBJ2-1, with 11 bases aligning to TRBD1. The CDR3: CASSQGTGGCNEQFF. CDR3 nucleotide sequence: TGTGCCAGCAGCCAGGGGACAGGGGGGTGCAATGAGCAGTTCTTC.